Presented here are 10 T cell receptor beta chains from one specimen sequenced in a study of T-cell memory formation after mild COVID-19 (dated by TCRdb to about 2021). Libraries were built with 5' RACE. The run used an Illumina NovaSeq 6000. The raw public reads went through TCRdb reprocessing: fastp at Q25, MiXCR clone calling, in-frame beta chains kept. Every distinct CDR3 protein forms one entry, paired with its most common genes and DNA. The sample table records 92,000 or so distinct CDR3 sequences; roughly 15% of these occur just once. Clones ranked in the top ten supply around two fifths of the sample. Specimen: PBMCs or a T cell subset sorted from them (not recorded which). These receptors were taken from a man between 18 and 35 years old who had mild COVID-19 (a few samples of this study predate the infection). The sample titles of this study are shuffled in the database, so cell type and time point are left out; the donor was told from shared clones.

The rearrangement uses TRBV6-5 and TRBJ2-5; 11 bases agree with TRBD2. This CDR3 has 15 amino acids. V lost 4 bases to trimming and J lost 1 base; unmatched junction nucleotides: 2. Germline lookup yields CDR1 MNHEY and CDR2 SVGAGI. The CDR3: CASSSSGGLQETQYF. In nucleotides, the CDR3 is TGTGCCAGCAGTTCTAGCGGGGGGCTCCAAGAGACCCAGTACTTC.

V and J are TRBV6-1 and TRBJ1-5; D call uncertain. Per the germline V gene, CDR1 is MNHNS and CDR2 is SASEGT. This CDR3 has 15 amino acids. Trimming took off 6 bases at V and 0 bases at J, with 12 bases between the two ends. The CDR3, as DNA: TGTGCCAGCAGGACCTCAGGTCATAGCAATCAGCCCCAGCATTTT. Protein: CASRTSGHSNQPQHF.

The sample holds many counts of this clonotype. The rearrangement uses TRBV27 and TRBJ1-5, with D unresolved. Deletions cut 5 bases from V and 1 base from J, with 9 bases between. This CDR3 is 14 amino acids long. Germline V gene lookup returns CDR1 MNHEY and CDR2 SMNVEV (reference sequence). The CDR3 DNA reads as TGTGCCAGCAGTCCTGGAGTCAGCAATCAGCCCCAGCATTTT. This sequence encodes CASSPGVSNQPQHF.

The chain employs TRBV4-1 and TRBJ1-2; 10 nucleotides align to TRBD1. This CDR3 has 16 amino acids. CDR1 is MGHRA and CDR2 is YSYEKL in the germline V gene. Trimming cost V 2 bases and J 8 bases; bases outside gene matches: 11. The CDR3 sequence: CASSQSRQGATRGYTF. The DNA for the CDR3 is TGCGCCAGCAGCCAATCTCGACAGGGGGCAACAAGGGGCTACACCTTC.

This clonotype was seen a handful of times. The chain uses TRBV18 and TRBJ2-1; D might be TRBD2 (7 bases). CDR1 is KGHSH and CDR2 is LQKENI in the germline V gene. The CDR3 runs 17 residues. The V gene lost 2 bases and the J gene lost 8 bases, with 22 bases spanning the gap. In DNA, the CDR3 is TGTGCCAGCTCACCATGGGCTTTACCGCGGGGGCGGGATGAGCAGTTCTTC. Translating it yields CASSPWALPRGRDEQFF.

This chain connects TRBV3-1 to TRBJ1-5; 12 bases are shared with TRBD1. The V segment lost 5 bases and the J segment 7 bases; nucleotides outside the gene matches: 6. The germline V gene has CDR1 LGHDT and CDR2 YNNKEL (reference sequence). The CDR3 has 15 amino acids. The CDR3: CASSWGQGARQPQHF. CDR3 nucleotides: TGTGCCAGCAGCTGGGGACAGGGGGCGAGGCAGCCCCAGCATTTT.

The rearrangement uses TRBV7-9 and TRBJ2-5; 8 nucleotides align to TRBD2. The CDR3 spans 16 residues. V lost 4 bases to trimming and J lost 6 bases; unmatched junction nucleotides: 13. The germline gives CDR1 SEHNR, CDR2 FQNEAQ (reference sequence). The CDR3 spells CASSSPEAGAMQTQYF. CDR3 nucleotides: TGTGCCAGCAGCTCCCCGGAAGCGGGAGCAATGCAGACCCAGTACTTC.

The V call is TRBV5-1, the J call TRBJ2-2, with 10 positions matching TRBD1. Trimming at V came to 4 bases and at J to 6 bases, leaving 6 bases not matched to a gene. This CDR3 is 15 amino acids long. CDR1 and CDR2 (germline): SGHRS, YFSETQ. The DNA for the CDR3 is TGCGCCAGCAGCAGCCCGACAGGGGGCCCCGGGGAGCTGTTTTTT. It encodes CASSSPTGGPGELFF. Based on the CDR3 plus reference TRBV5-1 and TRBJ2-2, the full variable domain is KAGVTQTPRYLIKTRGQQVTLSCSPISGHRSVSWYQQTPGQGLQFLFEYFSETQRNKGNFPGRFSGRQFSNSRSEMNVSTLELGDSALYLCASSSPTGGPGELFFGEGSRLTVL.

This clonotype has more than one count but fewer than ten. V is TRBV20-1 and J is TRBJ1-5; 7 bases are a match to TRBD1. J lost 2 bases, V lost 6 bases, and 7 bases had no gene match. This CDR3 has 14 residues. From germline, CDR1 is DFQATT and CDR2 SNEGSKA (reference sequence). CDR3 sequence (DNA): TGCAGTGCAGCAGGGGGGGCGGGCAATCAGCCCCAGCATTTT. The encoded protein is CSAAGGAGNQPQHF.

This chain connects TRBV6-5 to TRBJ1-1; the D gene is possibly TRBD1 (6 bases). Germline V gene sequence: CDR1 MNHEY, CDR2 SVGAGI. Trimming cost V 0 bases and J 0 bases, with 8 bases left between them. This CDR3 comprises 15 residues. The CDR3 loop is CASSYSDSMNTEAFF. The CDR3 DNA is TGTGCCAGCAGTTACTCGGACAGCATGAACACTGAAGCTTTCTTT.